This T cell receptor (beta chain) originates from a study of metastatic and nonmetastatic thyroid tumors. Study context: Malignant and benign thyroid patients had repertoires compared in peripheral blood and tumor or nodule tissue. General observations from the study: According to reports, the diversity of TCR beta was significantly higher in malignant thyroid tumors than in benign nodules, and this held in both blood and tumor samples.

Authors' processing steps: Clinicopathological groups supplied CDR3 differences that were used to build a distant-metastasis classifier for papillary thyroid cancer. Using MiXCR, TCRdb reanalyzed the PCR reads. TCRdb's processing, not the study's, gives the V and J calls here. Of 12,000 to 15,000 clones listed, under 35% are singletons. Germline V gene lookup returns CDR1 KGHDR and CDR2 SFDVKD. Deletions cut 10 bases from V and 4 bases from J, with 16 bases between. This CDR3 is 15 amino acids long. Judged by abundance, this clone is medium-sized. The antigen remains unidentified. Patients underwent thyroid surgery, and none had received any treatment before it.

Sequenced material: blood. The source of this sequence is a female donor with papillary thyroid cancer or a benign thyroid nodule (not recorded which). Some clones in this sample may be carry-over from other donors' samples. The V and J genes are TRBV24-1 and TRBJ1-6; possibly TRBD1 for D (5 bases). The CDR3 region is CATKNKTVYNSPLHF. The CDR3 bases are TGTGCCACAAAAAACAAGACAGTTTATAATTCACCCCTCCACTTT.